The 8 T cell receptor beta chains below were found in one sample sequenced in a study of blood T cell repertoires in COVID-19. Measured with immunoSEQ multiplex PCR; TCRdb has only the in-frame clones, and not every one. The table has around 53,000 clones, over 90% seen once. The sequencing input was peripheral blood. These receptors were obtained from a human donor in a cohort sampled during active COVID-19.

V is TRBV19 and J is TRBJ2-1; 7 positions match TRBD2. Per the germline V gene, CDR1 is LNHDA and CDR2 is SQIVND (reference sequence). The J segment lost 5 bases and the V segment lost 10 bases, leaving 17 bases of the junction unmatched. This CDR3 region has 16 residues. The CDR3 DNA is TGTGCCAAAGCGGGACGACCCCAGGTAACCCACAATGAGCAGTTCTTC. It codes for CAKAGRPQVTHNEQFF. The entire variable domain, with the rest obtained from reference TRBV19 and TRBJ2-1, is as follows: DGGITQSPKYLFRKEGQNVTLSCEQNLNHDAMYWYRQDPGQGLRLIYYSQIVNDFQKGDIAEGYSVSREKKESFPLTVTSAQKNPTAFYLCAKAGRPQVTHNEQFFGPGTRLTVL.

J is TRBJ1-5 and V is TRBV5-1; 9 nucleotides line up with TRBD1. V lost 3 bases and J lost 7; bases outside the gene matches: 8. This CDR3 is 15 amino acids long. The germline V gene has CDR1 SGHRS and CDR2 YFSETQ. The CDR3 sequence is CASSSTGGNGQPQHF. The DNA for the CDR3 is TGCGCCAGCAGCTCTACAGGGGGCAACGGCCAGCCCCAGCATTTT.

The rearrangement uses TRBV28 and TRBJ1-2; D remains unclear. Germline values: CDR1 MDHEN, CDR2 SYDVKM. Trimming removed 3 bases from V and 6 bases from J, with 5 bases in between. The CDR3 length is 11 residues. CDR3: CASSFGNGYTF. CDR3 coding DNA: TGTGCCAGCAGTTTCGGGAATGGCTACACCTTC.

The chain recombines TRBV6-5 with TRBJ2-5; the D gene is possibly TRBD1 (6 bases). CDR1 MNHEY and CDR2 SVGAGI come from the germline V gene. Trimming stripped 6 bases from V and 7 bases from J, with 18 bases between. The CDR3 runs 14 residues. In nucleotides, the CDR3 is TGTGCCAGCAGCCTAGGGACAACCGAGAGGACCCAGTACTTC. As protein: CASSLGTTERTQYF.

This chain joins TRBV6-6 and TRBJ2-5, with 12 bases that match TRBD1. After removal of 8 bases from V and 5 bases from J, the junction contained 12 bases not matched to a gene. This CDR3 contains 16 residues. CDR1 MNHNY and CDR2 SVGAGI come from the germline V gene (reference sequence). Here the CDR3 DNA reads TGTGCCAGCGCAATTCCGGGACAGGGGGCTGGGGAGACCCAGTACTTC. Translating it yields CASAIPGQGAGETQYF.

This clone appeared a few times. CDR3: CAWSKERMGYGYTF. CDR3 nucleotide sequence: TGTGCCTGGAGTAAGGAGAGGATGGGCTATGGCTACACCTTC. The J gene is TRBJ1-2, the V gene TRBV30; D not certain. The length of the CDR3 is 14 residues. Trimming stripped 2 bases from V and 4 bases from J, with 14 bases between. Germline CDR1 is GTSNPN and CDR2 is SVGIG (reference sequence).

The CDR3 coding sequence is TGTGCCAGCAGCCTCACAGGGGGCGCGGGTGAAAAACTGTTTTTT. Translation gives CASSLTGGAGEKLFF. The chain recombines TRBV6-5 with TRBJ1-4, with 9 bases that match TRBD1. The CDR3 sequence is 15 residues long. J gave up 7 bases and V 6 bases, and 9 bases lay outside the gene matches. Germline V CDR1 and CDR2: MNHEY, SVGAGI.

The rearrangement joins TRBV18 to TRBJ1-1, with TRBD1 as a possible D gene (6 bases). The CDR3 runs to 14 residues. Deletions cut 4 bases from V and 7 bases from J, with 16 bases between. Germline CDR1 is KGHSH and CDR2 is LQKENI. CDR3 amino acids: CASSREQGLSEAFF. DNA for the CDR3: TGTGCCAGCTCACGGGAGCAGGGGCTGAGTGAAGCTTTCTTT.